These 16 T cell receptor beta chains came from one sample sequenced in a study of shared clonotypes between healthy human individuals. Terminally differentiated effector memory CD45RA+ cells were left out of the naive CD8 fraction, which was CD45RO-negative and positively selected for CCR7. The data were produced by immunoSEQ multiplex PCR, yet TCRdb's version contains in-frame clones alone and is incomplete. The sample has around 2.1 million clones; just over 90% are singletons. The sample comprised naive CD8+ T cells from PBMCs. The receptors were gathered from a man aged 18-30 years in good health. Some clones in this sample may be carry-over from other donors' samples.

V is TRBV4-1 and J is TRBJ2-7; no reliable D call. Germline-derived CDR1 and CDR2 are MGHRA and YSYEKL. With 6 bases removed from V and 6 bases from J, the gap between germline ends came to 18 bases. The length of the CDR3 is 14 residues. The CDR3 protein is CASSQRLRSVEQYF. The DNA for the CDR3 is TGCGCCAGCAGTCAACGGCTTAGGTCGGTCGAGCAGTACTTC.

This clone was counted once. This rearrangement joins TRBV28 to TRBJ2-1; D gene unclear. Germline lookup yields CDR1 MDHEN and CDR2 SYDVKM. V gave up 3 bases and J gave up 3 bases, with 6 bases separating them. The length of the CDR3 is 13 residues. The CDR3: CASSFGFYNEQFF. The CDR3, as DNA: TGTGCCAGCAGTTTTGGTTTCTACAATGAGCAGTTCTTC.

This chain connects TRBV6-1 to TRBJ2-7; D is tentatively TRBD1 or TRBD2 (5 bases each). The CDR3 is 15 amino acids. Trimming stripped 0 bases from V and 6 bases from J, with 15 bases between. Germline V gene lookup returns CDR1 MNHNS and CDR2 SASEGT. CDR3 nucleotides: TGTGCCAGCAGTGAAGCGCTAGGACGGGGCCTCGAGCAGTACTTC. Translated: CASSEALGRGLEQYF.

The gene calls are TRBV27 and TRBJ2-3, with unresolved D. The CDR3 totals 13 residues. Per the germline V gene, CDR1 is MNHEY and CDR2 is SMNVEV (reference sequence). Trimming shortened V by 4 bases and J by 4 bases, and 9 bases separated the two germline ends. For the CDR3, the DNA is TGTGCCAGCAGTTACTCCCTCGCAGATACGCAGTATTTT. Protein: CASSYSLADTQYF.

The J gene is TRBJ1-2, the V gene TRBV7-9; D is perhaps TRBD1 (5 bases). This CDR3 has 15 amino acids. V lost 1 base and J lost 5, with 14 bases in between. In germline, CDR1 is SEHNR, CDR2 FQNEAQ (reference sequence). The CDR3 sequence: CASSLGEGSEYGYTF. In DNA form, the CDR3 reads TGTGCCAGCAGCTTAGGGGAGGGGTCTGAGTATGGCTACACCTTC.

The chain couples TRBV6-1 to TRBJ1-1; tentative D call: TRBD1 (5 bases). Trimming removed 3 bases at V and 4 bases at J, with 15 bases between. Looked up from germline, CDR1 is MNHNS and CDR2 is SASEGT. CDR3 size: 15 residues. The CDR3 region has the DNA TGTGCCAGCAGTGATAGTTGGGTTGGGGCCACTGAAGCTTTCTTT. It is translated as CASSDSWVGATEAFF.

V usage is TRBV7-6 and J usage is TRBJ2-5; D unclear. Trimming left V 4 bases short and J 5 bases short, with 20 bases between. CDR3 length equals 16 residues. From germline, CDR1 is SGHVS and CDR2 FNYEAQ. DNA of the CDR3: TGTGCCAGCAGCTCCCTGGGTGTGGTCCGGTGGGAGACCCAGTACTTC. This sequence encodes CASSSLGVVRWETQYF.

The V gene is TRBV7-2, the J gene TRBJ1-5; the D is unclear. This CDR3 has 15 amino acids. Trimming pared 1 base from V and 1 base from J, leaving 8 bases between. The germline V gene has CDR1 SGHTA and CDR2 FQGNSA. The CDR3 protein is CASSLVTGSNQPQHF. The CDR3, as DNA: TGTGCCAGCAGCTTAGTAACGGGAAGCAATCAGCCCCAGCATTTT.

Of note for this clone: The identical CDR3 is also encoded by other nucleotide sequences in the sample. The chain combines TRBV27 with TRBJ2-7; D is ambiguous. The V gene lost 4 bases and the J gene lost 2 bases, with 9 bases spanning the gap. CDR1 is MNHEY and CDR2 is SMNVEV in the germline V gene (reference sequence). The CDR3 runs 13 residues. The CDR3 DNA is TGTGCCAGCAGTTCGAGAGAACCCTACGAGCAGTACTTC. Amino acids: CASSSREPYEQYF.

The V and J genes are TRBV6-6 and TRBJ1-1; D possibly corresponds to TRBD1 (5 bases). There are 13 residues in the CDR3. Germline lookup yields CDR1 MNHNY and CDR2 SVGAGI (reference sequence). Trimming stripped 6 bases from V and 0 bases from J, with 8 bases between. Here the CDR3 reads CASRQDLNTEAFF. The DNA for the CDR3 is TGTGCCAGCAGACAGGATTTGAACACTGAAGCTTTCTTT.

The rearrangement joins TRBV9 to TRBJ1-5; D is unresolved. The CDR3 is 13 amino acids. V shed 1 base and J shed 4 bases, with 6 bases lying between them. CDR1 is SGDLS, CDR2 YYNGEE, per germline. Here the CDR3 reads CASSVWDNQPQHF. DNA for the CDR3: TGTGCCAGCAGCGTATGGGATAATCAGCCCCAGCATTTT. The variable domain in full, with the rest retrieved from reference TRBV9 and TRBJ1-5, is DSGVTQTPKHLITATGQRVTLRCSPRSGDLSVYWYQQSLDQGLQFLIQYYNGEERAKGNILERFSAQQFPDLHSELNLSSLELGDSALYFCASSVWDNQPQHFGDGTRLSIL.

This clone was picked up a small number of times. The chain joins TRBV19 to TRBJ1-1, with D perhaps matching TRBD1 (5 bases). The V gene's germline CDR1 is LNHDA and CDR2 SQIVND (reference sequence). V lost 3 bases and J 4 bases, leaving 9 bases between the germline ends. CDR3 length equals 13 residues. CDR3 DNA sequence: TGTGCCAGTAGTATGCCCGGGGGCACTGAAGCTTTCTTT. Amino acid sequence: CASSMPGGTEAFF.

This clone was picked up one time. The gene calls are TRBV27 and TRBJ2-7; the D gene is possibly TRBD2 (7 bases). The V gene lost 7 bases and the J gene lost 11 bases, with 15 bases spanning the gap. In germline, CDR1 is MNHEY, CDR2 SMNVEV (reference sequence). The CDR3 spans 11 residues. The CDR3 DNA sequence: TGTGCCAGCATGCGGGGGCGCTTGGAGTACTTC. It encodes CASMRGRLEYF.

The CDR3 spells CASSWTGNTGELFF. As DNA, the CDR3 is TGTGCCAGCAGCTGGACAGGCAACACCGGGGAGCTGTTTTTT. This chain connects TRBV6-5 to TRBJ2-2, with 7 bases aligning to TRBD1. The CDR3 contains 14 residues. After removal of 6 bases from V and 2 bases from J, the junction contained 3 bases not matched to a gene. Germline assignment: CDR1 MNHEY and CDR2 SVGAGI.

The chain links TRBV7-9 to TRBJ2-3; no firm D call. The germline gives CDR1 SEHNR, CDR2 FQNEAQ (reference sequence). The CDR3 covers 15 residues. Between the trimmed V and J ends, which lost 5 bases and 4 bases, there was a span of 16 bases. CDR3 nucleotides: TGTGCCAGCAGCCACGGTTCGACGGGCCCAGATACGCAGTATTTT. As protein: CASSHGSTGPDTQYF.

Notes on this clone: Other nucleotide sequences in the sample specify the same CDR3. This rearrangement joins TRBV28 to TRBJ1-5, with a possible D match to TRBD1 (5 bases). V lost 3 bases, J lost 6 bases, and 9 bases lay in between. CDR1 is MDHEN, CDR2 SYDVKM, per germline. The CDR3 covers 13 residues. CDR3 protein: CASSFRGSQPQHF. Here the CDR3 DNA reads TGTGCCAGCAGTTTTCGGGGGAGTCAGCCCCAGCATTTT.